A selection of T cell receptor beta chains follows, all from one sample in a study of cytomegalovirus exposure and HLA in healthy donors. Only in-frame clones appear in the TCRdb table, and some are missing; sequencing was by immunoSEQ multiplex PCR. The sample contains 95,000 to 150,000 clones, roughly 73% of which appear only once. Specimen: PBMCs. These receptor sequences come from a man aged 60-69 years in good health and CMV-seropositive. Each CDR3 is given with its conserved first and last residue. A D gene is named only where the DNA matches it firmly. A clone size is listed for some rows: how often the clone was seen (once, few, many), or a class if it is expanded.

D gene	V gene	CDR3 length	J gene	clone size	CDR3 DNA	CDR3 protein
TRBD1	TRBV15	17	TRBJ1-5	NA	TGTGCCACCAGTCCGGTTGGGACAGTTTATAGCAATCAGCCCCAGCATTTT	CATSPVGTVYSNQPQHF
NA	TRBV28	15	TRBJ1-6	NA	TGTGCCAGCAGGGGCGGGGGTTTCACTAATTCACCCCTCCACTTT	CASRGGGFTNSPLHF
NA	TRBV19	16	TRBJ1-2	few	TGTGCCACAAGCGGGGGCCGCCGGTCATTTAACTATGGCTACACCTTC	CATSGGRRSFNYGYTF
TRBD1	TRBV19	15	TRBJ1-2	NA	TGTGCCAGTAAAACCCCAGGGGGAACCAAAGATGGCTACACCTTC	CASKTPGGTKDGYTF
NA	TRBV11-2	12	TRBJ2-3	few	TGTGCCAGCAGCTTAGCCGAGGATACGCAGTATTTT	CASSLAEDTQYF
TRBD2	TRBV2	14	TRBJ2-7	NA	TGTGCCAGCAGTCCCCGCGGGACTAGCTACGAGCAGTACTTC	CASSPRGTSYEQYF
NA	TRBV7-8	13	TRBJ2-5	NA	TGTGCCAGCAGCTCCTACCTCCAAGAGACCCAGTACTTC	CASSSYLQETQYF
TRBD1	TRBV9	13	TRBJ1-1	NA	TGTGCCAGCAGCGGCGGACAGGGTACTGAAGCTTTCTTT	CASSGGQGTEAFF
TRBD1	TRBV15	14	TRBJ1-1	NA	TGTGCCACCAGCAATGGGGACAGGGTCTCTGAAGCTTTCTTT	CATSNGDRVSEAFF
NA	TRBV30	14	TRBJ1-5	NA	TGTGCCTGGAGCTCCCCTGACGGGAATCAGCCCCAGCATTTT	CAWSSPDGNQPQHF
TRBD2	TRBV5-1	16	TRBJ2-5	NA	TGCGCCAGCAGCTTGGGTGGGACTAGCGGGCAAGAGACCCAGTACTTC	CASSLGGTSGQETQYF
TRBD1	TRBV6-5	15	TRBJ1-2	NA	TGTGCCAGCAGTTACTCGATAACGGGACAGGATGGCTACACCTTC	CASSYSITGQDGYTF
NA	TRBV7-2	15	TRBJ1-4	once	TGTGCCAGCAGCACCGGAGGGGCAACTAATGAAAAACTGTTTTTT	CASSTGGATNEKLFF
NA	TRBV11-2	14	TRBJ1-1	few	TGTGCCAGCAGCCTCTTCGTGGGGCAGAGTGAAGCTTTCTTT	CASSLFVGQSEAFF
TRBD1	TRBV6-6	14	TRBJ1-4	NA	TGTGCCAGCAGTTATGGACAGGGAGGCGAAAAACTGTTTTTT	CASSYGQGGEKLFF
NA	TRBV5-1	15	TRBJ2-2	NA	TGCGCCAGCAGCGGAGCGGGCCTGAACACCGGGGAGCTGTTTTTT	CASSGAGLNTGELFF
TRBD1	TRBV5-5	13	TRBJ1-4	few	TGTGCCAGCAGCAGCCCGGACAGGGATGAACTGTTTTTT	CASSSPDRDELFF
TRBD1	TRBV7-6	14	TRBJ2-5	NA	TGTGCCAGCAGCTTGACAGGGGAAGGGGGGACCCAGTACTTC	CASSLTGEGGTQYF
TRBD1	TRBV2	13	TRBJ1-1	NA	TGTGCCAAGAAGACAGGGGCGAACACTGAAGCTTTCTTT	CAKKTGANTEAFF
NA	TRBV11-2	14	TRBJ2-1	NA	TGTGCCAGCAGCTTATCAGGCAGGGTGAATGAGCAGTTCTTC	CASSLSGRVNEQFF
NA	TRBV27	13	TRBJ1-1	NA	TGTGCCAGCAGTACCCCAGGGTCCGCGGTAGCTTTCTTT	CASSTPGSAVAFF
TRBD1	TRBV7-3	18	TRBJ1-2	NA	TGTGCCAGCAGCGATGGAAGGACAGGGGAAGGGGGCTACTATGGCTACACCTTC	CASSDGRTGEGGYYGYTF
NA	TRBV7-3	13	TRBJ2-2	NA	TGTGCCAGCAGCCCTCTTAACACCGGGGAGCTGTTTTTT	CASSPLNTGELFF
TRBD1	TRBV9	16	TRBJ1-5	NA	TGTGCCAGCAGCGTAGACGGGACAGGGGTCAATCAGCCCCAGCATTTT	CASSVDGTGVNQPQHF
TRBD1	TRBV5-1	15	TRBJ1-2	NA	TGCGCCAGCAGCCCGACCGGGACAGGGGGGAATGGCTACACCTTC	CASSPTGTGGNGYTF
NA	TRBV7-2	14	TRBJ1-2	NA	TGTGCCAGCAGCTTAGGGACAGTCTTGGAGGGCTACACCTTC	CASSLGTVLEGYTF
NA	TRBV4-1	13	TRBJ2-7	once	TGCGCCAGCAGCCGCTTGGGCACCTACGAGCAGTACTTC	CASSRLGTYEQYF
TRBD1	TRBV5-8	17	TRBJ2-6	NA	TGTGCCAGCAGCTTGTTTACAGGGGGAAGTGGGGCCAACGTCCTGACTTTC	CASSLFTGGSGANVLTF
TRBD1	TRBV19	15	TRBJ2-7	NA	TGTGCCAGTAGTACGGGACAGGGACCAACCTACGAGCAGTACTTC	CASSTGQGPTYEQYF
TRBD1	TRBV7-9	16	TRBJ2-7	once	TGTGCCAGCAGCTCGCGACAGGGGGTTCAACACTACGAGCAGTACTTC	CASSSRQGVQHYEQYF
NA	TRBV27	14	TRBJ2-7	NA	TGTGCCAGCAGTTTAGTAGGGAGCTCCTACGAGCAGTACTTC	CASSLVGSSYEQYF
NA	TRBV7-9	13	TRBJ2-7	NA	TGTGCCAGCAGCTTTACAGGGCTCGGAGAGCAGTACTTC	CASSFTGLGEQYF
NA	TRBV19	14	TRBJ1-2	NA	TGTGCCAGTAGTTTCGAGGGGAGGAACTATGGCTACACCTTC	CASSFEGRNYGYTF
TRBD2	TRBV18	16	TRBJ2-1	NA	TGTGCCAGCTCACCCGAGACGGGGGGTTCTTACAATGAGCAGTTCTTC	CASSPETGGSYNEQFF
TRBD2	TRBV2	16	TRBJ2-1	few	TGTGCCAGCAGTGATGGGACTAGCGGGGGGGCGAACGAGCAGTTCTTC	CASSDGTSGGANEQFF
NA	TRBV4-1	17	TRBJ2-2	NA	TGCGCCAGCAGCTTGAAAGCGGAGGGTGTGTCCACCGGGGAGCTGTTTTTT	CASSLKAEGVSTGELFF
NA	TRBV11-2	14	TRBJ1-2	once	TGTGCCAGCAGCTTAGCTTCCGGGGTCTATGGCTACACCTTC	CASSLASGVYGYTF
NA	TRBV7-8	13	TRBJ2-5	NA	TGTGCCAGCAGTTTAGACAGACAAGAGACCCAGTACTTC	CASSLDRQETQYF
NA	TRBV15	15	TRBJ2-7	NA	TGTGCCACCAGCGGTAGTCAGGGACACTCCTACGAGCAGTACTTC	CATSGSQGHSYEQYF
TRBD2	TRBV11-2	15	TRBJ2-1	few	TGTGCCAGCAGCTCACTAGCGGGGGCGCACAATGAGCAGTTCTTC	CASSSLAGAHNEQFF
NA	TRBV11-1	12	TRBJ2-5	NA	TGTGCCAGCAGTCCAGCGGAAGAGACCCAGTACTTC	CASSPAEETQYF
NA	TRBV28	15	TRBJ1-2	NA	TGTGCCAGCAGTTCCCCAAGGGGCACCGGCTATGGCTACACCTTC	CASSSPRGTGYGYTF
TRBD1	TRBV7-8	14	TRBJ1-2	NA	TGTGCCAGCAGCCCGGGACAGGGTTGGGATGGCTACACCTTC	CASSPGQGWDGYTF
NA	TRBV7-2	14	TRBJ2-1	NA	TGTGCCAGCAGCTTAGGTGGGGGCTGGAATGAGCAGTTCTTC	CASSLGGGWNEQFF
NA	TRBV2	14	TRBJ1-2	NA	TGTGCCAGCAGTGTCATGGTAGGGGGCTATGGCTACACCTTC	CASSVMVGGYGYTF
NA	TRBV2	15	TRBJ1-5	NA	TGTGCCAGCAATATTGGGCGACAGCCTAATCAGCCCCAGCATTTT	CASNIGRQPNQPQHF
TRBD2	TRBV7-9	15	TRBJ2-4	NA	TGTGCCAGCAGCCGGACCCGGGGGGGAGAAAACATTCAGTACTTC	CASSRTRGGENIQYF
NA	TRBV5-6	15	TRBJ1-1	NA	TGTGCCAGCAGCTTGGCCGCGACAATGAACACTGAAGCTTTCTTT	CASSLAATMNTEAFF
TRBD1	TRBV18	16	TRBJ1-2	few	TGTGCCAGCTCACCCAGTGGACAGGGGGCGAACTATGGCTACACCTTC	CASSPSGQGANYGYTF
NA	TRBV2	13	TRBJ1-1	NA	TGTGCCAGCAGACCCAATCAGGGCCCTGAAGCTTTCTTT	CASRPNQGPEAFF
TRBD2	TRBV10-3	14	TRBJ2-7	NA	TGTGCCGTCCGCCGGACTAGCGACTCCTACGAGCAGTACTTC	CAVRRTSDSYEQYF